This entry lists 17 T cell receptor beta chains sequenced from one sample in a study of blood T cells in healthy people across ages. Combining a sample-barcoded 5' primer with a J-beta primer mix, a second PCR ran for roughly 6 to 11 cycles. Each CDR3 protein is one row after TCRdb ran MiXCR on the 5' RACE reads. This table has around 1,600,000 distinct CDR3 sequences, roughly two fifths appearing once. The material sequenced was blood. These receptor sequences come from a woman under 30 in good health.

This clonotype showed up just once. The DNA of the CDR3 is TGTGCCAGCAGAAATCCGGGACAGGGCACCTACGAGCAGTACTTC. Translated: CASRNPGQGTYEQYF. J is TRBJ2-7 and V is TRBV6-2 or TRBV6-3, with 9 bases fitting TRBD1. Germline trimming cut 6 bases from V and 2 bases from J; bases unmatched to any gene: 8. This CDR3 contains 15 residues. Germline CDR1 is MNHEY and CDR2 is SVGEGT.

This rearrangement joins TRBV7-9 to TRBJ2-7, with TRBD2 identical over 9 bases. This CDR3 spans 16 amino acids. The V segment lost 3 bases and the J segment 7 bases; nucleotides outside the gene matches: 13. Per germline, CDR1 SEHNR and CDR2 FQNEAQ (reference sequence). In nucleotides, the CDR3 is TGTGCCAGCAGCTTTCTAGCGGGGAGTACCTACAATGAGCAGTACTTC. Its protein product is CASSFLAGSTYNEQYF.

The CDR3 sequence is CASSTVGIPDYEQYF. The CDR3 DNA sequence: TGTGCCAGCAGTACCGTAGGGATTCCCGACTACGAGCAGTACTTC. The chain uses TRBV6-5 and TRBJ2-7; D unclear. The CDR3 is made up of 15 amino acids. V lost 5 bases, J lost 3 bases, and 17 bases lay in between. Germline lookup yields CDR1 MNHEY and CDR2 SVGAGI.

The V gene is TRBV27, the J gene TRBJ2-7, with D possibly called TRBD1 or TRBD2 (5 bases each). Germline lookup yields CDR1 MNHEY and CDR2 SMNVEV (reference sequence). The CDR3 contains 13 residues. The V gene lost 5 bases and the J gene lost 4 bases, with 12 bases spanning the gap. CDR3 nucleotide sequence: TGTGCCAGCAGTATGGGGGTAACGTACGAGCAGTACTTC. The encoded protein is CASSMGVTYEQYF.

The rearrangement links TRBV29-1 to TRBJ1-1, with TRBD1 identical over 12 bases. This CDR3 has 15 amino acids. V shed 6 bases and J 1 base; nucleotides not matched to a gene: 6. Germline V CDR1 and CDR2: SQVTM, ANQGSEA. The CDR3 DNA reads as TGCAGCGTAATGGGACAGGGGGCCCCGAACACTGAAGCTTTCTTT. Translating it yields CSVMGQGAPNTEAFF.

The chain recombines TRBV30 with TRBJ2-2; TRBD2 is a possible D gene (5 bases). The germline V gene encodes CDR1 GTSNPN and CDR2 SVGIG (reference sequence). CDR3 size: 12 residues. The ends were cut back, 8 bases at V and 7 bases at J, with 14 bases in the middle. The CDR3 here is CATRAGIGELFF. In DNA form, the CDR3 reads TGTGCCACTCGCGCCGGGATCGGGGAGCTGTTTTTT.

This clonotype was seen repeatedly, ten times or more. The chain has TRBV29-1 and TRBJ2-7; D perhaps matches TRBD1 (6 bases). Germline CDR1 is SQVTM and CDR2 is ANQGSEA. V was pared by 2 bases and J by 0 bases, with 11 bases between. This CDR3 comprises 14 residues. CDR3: CSVERGSPSYEQYF. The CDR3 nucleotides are TGCAGCGTTGAAAGGGGGTCGCCCTCCTACGAGCAGTACTTC.

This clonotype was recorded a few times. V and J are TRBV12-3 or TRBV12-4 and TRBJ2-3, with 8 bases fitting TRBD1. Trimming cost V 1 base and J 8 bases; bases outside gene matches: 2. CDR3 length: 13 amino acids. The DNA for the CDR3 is TGTGCCAGCAGTTTAGGGGACAGGTTTACGCAGTATTTT. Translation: CASSLGDRFTQYF.

This CDR3 reads CSAPAVAGYNEQFF. The CDR3 bases are TGCAGTGCTCCGGCGGTGGCTGGGTACAATGAGCAGTTCTTC. The genes are TRBV20-1 and TRBJ2-1; D not resolved. This CDR3 has 14 amino acids. CDR1 and CDR2 (germline): DFQATT, SNEGSKA (reference sequence). The germline V and J ends were trimmed by 5 bases and 4 bases, with 15 bases remaining between them.

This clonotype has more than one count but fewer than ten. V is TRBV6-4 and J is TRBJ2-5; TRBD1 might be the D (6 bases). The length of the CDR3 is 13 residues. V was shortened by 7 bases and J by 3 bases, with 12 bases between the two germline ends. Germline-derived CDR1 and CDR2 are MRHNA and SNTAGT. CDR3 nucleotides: TGTGCCAGCAACCATAGGGGGAAAGAGACCCAGTACTTC. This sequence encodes CASNHRGKETQYF.

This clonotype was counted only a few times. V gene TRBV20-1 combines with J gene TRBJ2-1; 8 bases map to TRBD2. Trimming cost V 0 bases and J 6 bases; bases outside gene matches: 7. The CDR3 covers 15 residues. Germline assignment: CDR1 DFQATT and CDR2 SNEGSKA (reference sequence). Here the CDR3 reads CSARDPLAVVNEQFF. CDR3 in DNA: TGCAGTGCTAGAGATCCACTAGCGGTTGTCAATGAGCAGTTCTTC.

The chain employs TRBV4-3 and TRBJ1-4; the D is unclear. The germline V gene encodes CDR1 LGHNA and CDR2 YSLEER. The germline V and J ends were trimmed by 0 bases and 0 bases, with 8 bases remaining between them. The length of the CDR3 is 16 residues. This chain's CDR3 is CASSQDGRTTNEKLFF. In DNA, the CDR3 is TGCGCCAGCAGCCAAGATGGACGGACAACTAATGAAAAACTGTTTTTT.

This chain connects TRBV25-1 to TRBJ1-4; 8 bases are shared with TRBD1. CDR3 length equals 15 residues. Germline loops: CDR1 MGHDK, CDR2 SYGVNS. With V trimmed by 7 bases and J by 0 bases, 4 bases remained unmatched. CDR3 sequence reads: CASNGQGTTNEKLFF. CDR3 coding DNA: TGTGCCAGCAACGGACAGGGAACAACTAATGAAAAACTGTTTTTT.

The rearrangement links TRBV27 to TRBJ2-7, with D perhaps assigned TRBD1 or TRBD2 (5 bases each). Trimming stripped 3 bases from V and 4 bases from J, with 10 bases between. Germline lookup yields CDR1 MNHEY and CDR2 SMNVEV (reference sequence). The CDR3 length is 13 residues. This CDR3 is CASSFGWGYEQYF. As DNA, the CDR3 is TGTGCCAGCAGTTTTGGGTGGGGGTACGAGCAGTACTTC.

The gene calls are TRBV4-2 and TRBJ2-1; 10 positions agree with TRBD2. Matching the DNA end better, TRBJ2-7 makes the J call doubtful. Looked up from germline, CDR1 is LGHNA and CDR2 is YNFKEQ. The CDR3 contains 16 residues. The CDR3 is CASSQGRTSGYNEQYF. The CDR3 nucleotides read TGTGCCAGCAGCCAAGGCAGGACTAGCGGCTACAATGAGCAGTACTTC.

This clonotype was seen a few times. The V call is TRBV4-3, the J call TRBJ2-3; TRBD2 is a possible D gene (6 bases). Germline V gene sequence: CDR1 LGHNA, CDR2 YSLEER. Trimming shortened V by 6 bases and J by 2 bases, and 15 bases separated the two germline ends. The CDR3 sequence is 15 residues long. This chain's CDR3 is CASSGGLMVTDTQYF. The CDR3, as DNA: TGCGCCAGCAGTGGAGGACTAATGGTCACAGATACGCAGTATTTT.

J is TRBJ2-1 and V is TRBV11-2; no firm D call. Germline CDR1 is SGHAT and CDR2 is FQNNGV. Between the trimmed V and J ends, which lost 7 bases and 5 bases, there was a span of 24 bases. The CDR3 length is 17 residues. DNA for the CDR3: TGTGCCAGCATGAACTACGTAGGGCCGGCAGTCCACAATGAGCAGTTCTTC. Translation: CASMNYVGPAVHNEQFF.